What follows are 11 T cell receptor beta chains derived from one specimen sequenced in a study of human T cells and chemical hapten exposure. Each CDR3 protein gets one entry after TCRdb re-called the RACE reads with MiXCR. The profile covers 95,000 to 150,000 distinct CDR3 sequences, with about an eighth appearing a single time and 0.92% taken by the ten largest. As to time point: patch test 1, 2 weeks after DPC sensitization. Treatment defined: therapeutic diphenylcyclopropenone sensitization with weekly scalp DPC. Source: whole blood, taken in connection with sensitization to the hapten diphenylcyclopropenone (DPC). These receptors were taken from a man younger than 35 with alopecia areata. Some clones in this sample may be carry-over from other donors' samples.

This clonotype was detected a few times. The CDR3 DNA sequence: TGCAGCGCCCGGACTAGCGGGGTAACCTACAATGAGCAGTTCTTC. It specifies CSARTSGVTYNEQFF. The chain combines TRBV29-1 with TRBJ2-1; 12 positions agree with TRBD2. The CDR3 has 15 residues. The V gene end was trimmed by 7 bases and the J gene end by 2 bases; junction bases not matched to a gene: 6. In germline, CDR1 is SQVTM, CDR2 ANQGSEA.

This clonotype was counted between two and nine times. The CDR3 here is CASQVGRYNSPLHF. In nucleotides, the CDR3 is TGTGCCAGCCAAGTGGGCAGATATAATTCACCCCTCCACTTT. The chain recombines TRBV25-1 with TRBJ1-6; D ambiguous. CDR1 is MGHDK and CDR2 is SYGVNS in the germline V gene. The CDR3 runs 14 residues. V was pared by 8 bases and J by 4 bases, with 12 bases between.

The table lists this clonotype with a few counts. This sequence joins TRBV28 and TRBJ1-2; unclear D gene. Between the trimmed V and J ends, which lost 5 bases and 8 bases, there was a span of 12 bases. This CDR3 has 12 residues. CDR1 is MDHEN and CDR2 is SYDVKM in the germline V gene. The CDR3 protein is CASSPPARGYTF. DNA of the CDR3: TGTGCCAGCAGTCCCCCGGCAAGGGGCTACACCTTC.

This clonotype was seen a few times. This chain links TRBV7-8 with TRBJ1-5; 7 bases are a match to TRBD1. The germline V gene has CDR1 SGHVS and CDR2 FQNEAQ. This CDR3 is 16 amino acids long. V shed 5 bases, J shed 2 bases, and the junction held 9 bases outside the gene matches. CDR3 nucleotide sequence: TGTGCCAGCAGCACGGTCGACAGGGTTGGCAATCAGCCCCAGCATTTT. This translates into CASSTVDRVGNQPQHF.

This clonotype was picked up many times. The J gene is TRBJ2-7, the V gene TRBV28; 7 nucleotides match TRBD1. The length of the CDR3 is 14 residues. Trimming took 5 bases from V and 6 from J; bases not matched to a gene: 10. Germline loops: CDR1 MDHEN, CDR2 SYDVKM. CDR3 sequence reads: CASSVRQGPREQYF. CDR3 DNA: TGTGCCAGCAGTGTGAGACAGGGACCCCGCGAGCAGTACTTC.

CDR3 DNA sequence: TGTGCCAGCAGCTTAGCCACGGCCCAGGGGACCCAGTACTTC. As protein: CASSLATAQGTQYF. The chain is built from TRBV7-2 and TRBJ2-5; weak D call: TRBD1 (5 bases). Germline V lookup: CDR1 SGHTA, CDR2 FQGNSA. Trimming left V 0 bases short and J 7 bases short, with 12 bases between. The length of the CDR3 is 14 residues.

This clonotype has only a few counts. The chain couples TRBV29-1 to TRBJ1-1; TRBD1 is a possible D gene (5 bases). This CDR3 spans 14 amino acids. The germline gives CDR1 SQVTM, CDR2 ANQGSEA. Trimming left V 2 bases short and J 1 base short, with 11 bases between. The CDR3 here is CSVEFTGENTEAFF. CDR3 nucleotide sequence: TGCAGCGTTGAATTCACAGGAGAGAACACTGAAGCTTTCTTT. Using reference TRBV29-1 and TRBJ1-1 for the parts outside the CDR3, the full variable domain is SAVISQKPSRDICQRGTSLTIQCQVDSQVTMMFWYRQQPGQSLTLIATANQGSEATYESGFVIDKFPISRPNLTFSTLTVSNMSPEDSSIYLCSVEFTGENTEAFFGQGTRLTVV.

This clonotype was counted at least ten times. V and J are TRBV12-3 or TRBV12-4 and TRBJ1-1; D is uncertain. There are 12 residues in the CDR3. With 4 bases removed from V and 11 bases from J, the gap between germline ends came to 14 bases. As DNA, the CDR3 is TGTGCCAGCAGTTCCTCGCGGGGAGGGGCTTTCTTT. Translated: CASSSSRGGAFF.

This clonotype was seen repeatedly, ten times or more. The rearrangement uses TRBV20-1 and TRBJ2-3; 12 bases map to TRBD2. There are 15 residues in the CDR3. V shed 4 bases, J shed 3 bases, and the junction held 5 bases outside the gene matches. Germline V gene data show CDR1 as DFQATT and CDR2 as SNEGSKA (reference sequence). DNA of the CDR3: TGCAGTGCTATACCGACTAGCGGGGGAACAGATACGCAGTATTTT. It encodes CSAIPTSGGTDTQYF.

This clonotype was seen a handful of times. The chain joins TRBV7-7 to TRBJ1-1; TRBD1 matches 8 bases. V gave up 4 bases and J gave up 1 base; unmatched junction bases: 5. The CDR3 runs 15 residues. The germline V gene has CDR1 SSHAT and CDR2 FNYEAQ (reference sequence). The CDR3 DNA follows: TGTGCCAGCAGCTCCTACAGGGGGGAGAACACTGAAGCTTTCTTT. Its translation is CASSSYRGENTEAFF.

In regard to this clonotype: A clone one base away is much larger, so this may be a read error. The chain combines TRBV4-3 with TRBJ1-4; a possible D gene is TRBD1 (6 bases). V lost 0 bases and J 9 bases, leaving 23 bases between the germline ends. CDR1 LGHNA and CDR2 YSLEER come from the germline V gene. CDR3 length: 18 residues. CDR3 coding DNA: TGCGCCAGCAGCCAAGAGAAGGGTGTGGACAGCAGAAACCAAAAACTGTTTTTT. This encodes CASSQEKGVDSRNQKLFF.